These 30 T cell receptor beta chains came from one sample sequenced in a study of neurological immune-mediated disorders. TCRdb reprocessed the 5' RACE reads with MiXCR, giving one entry per CDR3 protein. The sample holds about 62,000 distinct CDR3 sequences, around 4.7% seen once. The source material was PBMCs. These receptors originate from a woman aged 50 to 60 with multiple sclerosis.

This clonotype was seen repeatedly, ten times or more. The rearrangement joins TRBV20-1 to TRBJ1-2; a possible D gene is TRBD1 (5 bases). Deletions cut 0 bases from V and 6 bases from J, with 14 bases between. CDR3 size: 14 residues. From germline, CDR1 is DFQATT and CDR2 SNEGSKA (reference sequence). The CDR3 protein is CSAREPGSWDGYTF. The CDR3 DNA reads TGCAGTGCTAGAGAACCAGGGAGTTGGGATGGCTACACCTTC.

This clonotype was counted ten times or more. The rearrangement joins TRBV20-1 to TRBJ1-1; 9 positions match TRBD1. Germline V CDR1 and CDR2: DFQATT, SNEGSKA (reference sequence). The CDR3 is 16 amino acids. With 0 bases clipped from V and 5 bases from J, the junction kept 10 bases outside the gene matches. This chain's CDR3 is CSARDFKQGAWTEAFF. For the CDR3, the DNA is TGCAGTGCTAGAGACTTCAAACAGGGGGCCTGGACTGAAGCTTTCTTT.

This clonotype was detected many times. The chain employs TRBV27 and TRBJ1-2; D is unresolved. The germline CDR1 and CDR2 sequences are MNHEY and SMNVEV (reference sequence). The CDR3 contains 13 residues. V lost 0 bases and J lost 6, with 8 bases in between. CDR3 DNA: TGTGCCAGCAGTTTATCCCCCCGTGATGGCTACACCTTC. Encoded protein: CASSLSPRDGYTF.

This clonotype was detected ten times or more. Here the CDR3 DNA reads TGTGCCAGCAGCCGACAGGGTGGCACCGGGGAGCTGTTTTTT. Encoded protein: CASSRQGGTGELFF. The chain joins TRBV6-6 to TRBJ2-2, with 7 bases fitting TRBD1. This CDR3 comprises 14 residues. Germline lookup yields CDR1 MNHNY and CDR2 SVGAGI (reference sequence). V shed 6 bases and J 4 bases; nucleotides not matched to a gene: 5.

This clonotype has ten or more counts. The chain has TRBV11-3 and TRBJ2-7; the match to TRBD1 covers 7 bases. This CDR3 contains 16 residues. J lost 4 bases, V lost 0 bases, and 9 bases had no gene match. The germline gives CDR1 SGHNT, CDR2 YENEEA. CDR3 in DNA: TGTGCCAGCAGCTTAGACGTACAGGGGAACTGGTACGAGCAGTACTTC. Translating gives CASSLDVQGNWYEQYF.

This clonotype was seen repeatedly, ten times or more. This chain connects TRBV12-3 or TRBV12-4 to TRBJ1-2; no definite D call. The CDR3 spans 14 residues. V lost 5 bases, J lost 1 base, and 11 bases lay in between. CDR3 DNA sequence: TGTGCCAGCAGTCAGCAGGCGTTTAACTATGGCTACACCTTC. Amino acids: CASSQQAFNYGYTF.

This clonotype was recorded many times. The chain combines TRBV24-1 with TRBJ2-3; D is unclear. Germline-derived CDR1 and CDR2 are KGHDR and SFDVKD. V was shortened by 0 bases and J by 1 base, with 7 bases between the two germline ends. The CDR3 contains 15 residues. The CDR3 here is CATSDLPEGTDTQYF. Here the CDR3 DNA reads TGTGCCACCAGTGATTTGCCAGAGGGCACAGATACGCAGTATTTT.

This clonotype has more than one count but fewer than ten. The V call is TRBV20-1, the J call TRBJ1-4; D perhaps matches TRBD1 (6 bases). The CDR3 loop spans 16 amino acids. Germline lookup yields CDR1 DFQATT and CDR2 SNEGSKA (reference sequence). V was shortened by 0 bases and J by 0 bases, with 11 bases between the two germline ends. As DNA, the CDR3 is TGCAGTGCTAGAGACCCTAACAGGGCAACTAATGAAAAACTGTTTTTT. Its protein product is CSARDPNRATNEKLFF.

This clonotype is deemed medium-sized (0.01 to 0.1%). V and J are TRBV6-4 and TRBJ2-3; 7 bases line up with TRBD2. CDR3 length: 15 amino acids. Germline V gene lookup returns CDR1 MRHNA and CDR2 SNTAGT. The trim removed 2 bases at V and 1 base at J, leaving 3 bases unmatched. CDR3 sequence reads: CASSDGAGGTDTQYF. The CDR3 DNA reads as TGTGCCAGCAGTGACGGGGCGGGGGGCACAGATACGCAGTATTTT.

This clonotype was recorded at least ten times. The V call is TRBV5-6, the J call TRBJ2-1, with D uncertain. The ends were cut back, 4 bases at V and 1 base at J, with 9 bases in the middle. The CDR3 extends over 14 amino acids. CDR1 is SGHDT and CDR2 is YYEEEE in the germline V gene. This chain's CDR3 is CASSRPDSYNEQFF. DNA for the CDR3: TGTGCCAGCAGCCGTCCAGATTCCTACAATGAGCAGTTCTTC.

This clonotype was counted many times. The chain links TRBV7-2 to TRBJ1-5; D gene unclear. CDR3 length: 15 residues. The ends were cut back, 3 bases at V and 0 bases at J, with 9 bases in the middle. In germline, CDR1 is SGHTA, CDR2 FQGNSA. This chain's CDR3 is CASSLSRDSNQPQHF. CDR3 nucleotides: TGTGCCAGCAGCTTGAGTCGGGATAGCAATCAGCCCCAGCATTTT.

The J gene is TRBJ2-1, the V gene TRBV25-1; 7 nucleotides agree with TRBD1. CDR1 is MGHDK and CDR2 is SYGVNS in the germline V gene. Unmatched junction bases numbered 6, after V lost 6 bases and J lost 7 bases. The CDR3 has 13 residues. Here the CDR3 reads CASRDRSLNEQFF. CDR3 coding DNA: TGTGCCAGCAGGGACAGGTCCCTTAATGAGCAGTTCTTC.

This clonotype was counted ten times or more. The genes are TRBV20-1 and TRBJ2-1; TRBD1 agrees at 7 bases. CDR3 length equals 14 residues. The V segment lost 6 bases and the J segment 4 bases; nucleotides outside the gene matches: 9. Germline CDR1 is DFQATT and CDR2 is SNEGSKA (reference sequence). CDR3 in DNA: TGCAGTGCGGAAGGGACAGCGGTTTACAATGAGCAGTTCTTC. It specifies CSAEGTAVYNEQFF.

This clonotype was picked up many times. V is TRBV20-1 and J is TRBJ2-5, with D hard to call. CDR3 size: 12 residues. Trimming pared 3 bases from V and 5 bases from J, leaving 10 bases between. Per the germline V gene, CDR1 is DFQATT and CDR2 is SNEGSKA (reference sequence). In DNA form, the CDR3 reads TGCAGTGCTAGGCCCAGAGTGGAGACCCAGTACTTC. As protein: CSARPRVETQYF.

This clonotype was picked up many times. The chain joins TRBV7-2 to TRBJ2-3; possible D gene TRBD2, 5 bases. CDR1 is SGHTA, CDR2 FQGNSA, per germline. The V gene lost 6 bases and the J gene lost 5 bases, with 9 bases spanning the gap. The CDR3 loop spans 12 amino acids. Written as DNA, the CDR3 is TGTGCCAGCAGTTTTAGCGAAGATACGCAGTATTTT. The encoded protein is CASSFSEDTQYF.

At least ten counts were recorded for this clonotype. J is TRBJ1-2 and V is TRBV12-3 or TRBV12-4, with D possibly TRBD1 on 5 matching bases. The CDR3 loop spans 11 amino acids. With 7 bases removed from V and 10 bases from J, the gap between germline ends came to 13 bases. CDR3 coding DNA: TGTGCCAGCACCCGTGGGGCAGCCTACACCTTC. Translated: CASTRGAAYTF.

This clonotype was seen only a few times. J is TRBJ2-1 and V is TRBV6-4, with D perhaps matching TRBD1 or TRBD2 (5 bases each). V was cut by 9 bases and J by 9 bases, with 24 bases left in between. The CDR3 runs 15 residues. CDR1 is MRHNA and CDR2 is SNTAGT in the germline V gene. The CDR3 sequence: CASKPEGDGFGEQFF. CDR3 coding DNA: TGTGCCAGTAAGCCCGAAGGGGACGGCTTTGGTGAGCAGTTCTTC.

As to this clonotype: One junction end disagrees with the germline gene, perhaps due to a read error. The chain links TRBV20-1 to TRBJ1-5; D is perhaps TRBD1 (6 bases). The CDR3 runs to 13 residues. Germline V gene sequence: CDR1 DFQATT, CDR2 SNEGSKA (reference sequence). CDR3 nucleotide sequence: TGCAGTGCCCCTTACAGGGAAATGTTGACCCAGAATTTT. Translated, it gives CSAPYREMLTQNF.

This clonotype was seen ten or more times. V usage is TRBV29-1 and J usage is TRBJ1-5; a possible D gene is TRBD1 (6 bases). From germline, CDR1 is SQVTM and CDR2 ANQGSEA. Trimming left V 5 bases short and J 5 bases short, with 16 bases between. CDR3 length: 14 residues. The CDR3 region has the DNA TGCAGCGTTACACAGGGAGGGCGTGATCAGCCCCAGCATTTT. It codes for CSVTQGGRDQPQHF.

This clonotype showed up many times. The rearrangement joins TRBV12-3 or TRBV12-4 to TRBJ2-7, with 8 positions matching TRBD1. CDR3 length: 16 amino acids. Trimming removed 0 bases from V and 4 bases from J; junction bases left unmatched: 8. This CDR3 is CASSLALRQGAYEQYF. CDR3 coding DNA: TGTGCCAGCAGTTTAGCGCTTAGGCAGGGGGCTTACGAGCAGTACTTC.

This clonotype was counted between two and nine times. A much larger clone sits a single nucleotide away, making a read error possible. V is TRBV12-3 or TRBV12-4 and J is TRBJ2-1; weak D call: TRBD2 (5 bases). V shed 5 bases and J shed 10 bases, with 18 bases lying between them. The CDR3 has 14 residues. The CDR3 DNA reads TGTGCCAGCAGTCCCTCGGGAATAACGGGCGAGCAGTTCTTC. The encoded protein is CASSPSGITGEQFF.

This clonotype has ten or more counts. The V and J genes are TRBV20-1 and TRBJ1-4, with D uncertain. The germline gives CDR1 DFQATT, CDR2 SNEGSKA (reference sequence). Deletions cut 6 bases from V and 3 bases from J, with 8 bases between. The CDR3 is 12 amino acids. The CDR3 nucleotides are TGCAGTGCGTGGGTAGCTAATGAAAAACTGTTTTTT. It specifies CSAWVANEKLFF.

This clonotype was seen repeatedly, ten times or more. The gene calls are TRBV12-3 or TRBV12-4 and TRBJ1-5; D possibly corresponds to TRBD1 (5 bases). Trimming cost V 5 bases and J 3 bases, with 14 bases left between them. The CDR3 runs to 15 residues. In DNA form, the CDR3 reads TGTGCCAGCAGTAAAAAACAGGTTCCCAATCAGCCCCAGCATTTT. Residues: CASSKKQVPNQPQHF.

This clonotype was seen repeatedly, ten times or more. The rearrangement uses TRBV12-3 or TRBV12-4 and TRBJ1-5; the D is unclear. Trimming took off 1 base at V and 5 bases at J, with 12 bases between the two ends. The CDR3 contains 15 residues. The CDR3 protein is CASSLVAGRDQPQHF. Written as DNA, the CDR3 is TGTGCCAGCAGTTTAGTAGCAGGAAGAGATCAGCCCCAGCATTTT.

This clonotype was counted at least ten times. The rearrangement links TRBV7-8 to TRBJ2-5; D is ambiguous. CDR1 and CDR2 (germline): SGHVS, FQNEAQ. The ends were cut back, 5 bases at V and 6 bases at J, with 19 bases in the middle. This CDR3 spans 15 amino acids. The CDR3 DNA reads as TGTGCCAGCAGCCTCCCGCCCCCCCAGCCGCAGACCCAGTACTTC. It is translated as CASSLPPPQPQTQYF.

This clonotype showed up many times. The chain uses TRBV7-9 and TRBJ1-6, with a tentative D call TRBD1 (6 bases). CDR1 and CDR2 from the germline V gene are SEHNR and FQNEAQ (reference sequence). This CDR3 has 14 amino acids. V lost 8 bases and J 5 bases, leaving 13 bases between the germline ends. The CDR3 coding sequence is TGTGCCAGCCGCAGGGAGGGGGATAATTCACCCCTCCACTTT. The encoded protein is CASRREGDNSPLHF.

The sample holds many counts of this clonotype. The chain recombines TRBV6-2 or TRBV6-3 with TRBJ2-7; D is uncertain. The CDR3 covers 13 residues. Germline V CDR1 and CDR2: MNHEY, SVGEGT. V was clipped by 6 bases and J by 5 bases, with 14 bases between them. CDR3 sequence (DNA): TGTGCCAGCAGCCACCCCTTCTTAAACGAGCAGTACGTC. Its translation is CASSHPFLNEQYV.

This clonotype was observed many times. The chain is built from TRBV7-2 and TRBJ2-3, with D unclear. CDR3 size: 12 residues. V lost 3 bases and J lost 6, with 7 bases in between. The germline gives CDR1 SGHTA, CDR2 FQGNSA. The CDR3 DNA sequence: TGTGCCAGCAGCTTCTACGGGGATACGCAGTATTTT. The encoded protein is CASSFYGDTQYF.

In this sample, this clonotype turned up many times. V is TRBV4-3 and J is TRBJ2-3; TRBD2 is a possible D gene (6 bases). The CDR3 is 16 residues long. Trimming removed 4 bases from V and 7 bases from J, with 21 bases in between. Germline CDR1 is LGHNA and CDR2 is YSLEER. The CDR3 here is CASSRIGLAGGYTQYF. The CDR3 DNA reads TGCGCCAGCAGCCGGATTGGCCTTGCCGGGGGATATACGCAGTATTTT.

This clonotype was recorded many times. This chain joins TRBV29-1 and TRBJ1-1, with D possibly matching TRBD1 (5 bases). Between the trimmed V and J ends, which lost 2 bases and 5 bases, there was a span of 12 bases. Germline V CDR1 and CDR2: SQVTM, ANQGSEA. The CDR3 has 13 amino acids. The CDR3 DNA reads TGCAGCGTTGAACGCGGGGCAACAACTGAAGCTTTCTTT. It is translated as CSVERGATTEAFF.